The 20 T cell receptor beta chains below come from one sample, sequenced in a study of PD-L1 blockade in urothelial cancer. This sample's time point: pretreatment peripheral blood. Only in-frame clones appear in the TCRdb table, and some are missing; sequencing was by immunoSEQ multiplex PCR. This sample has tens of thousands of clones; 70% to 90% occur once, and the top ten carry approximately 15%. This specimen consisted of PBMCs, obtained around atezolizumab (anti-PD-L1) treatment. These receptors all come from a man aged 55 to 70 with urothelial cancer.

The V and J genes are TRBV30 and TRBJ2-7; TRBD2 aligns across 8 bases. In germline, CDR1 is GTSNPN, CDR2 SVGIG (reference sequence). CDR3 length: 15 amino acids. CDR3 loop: CAGGGGNPSSYEQYF. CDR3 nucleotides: TGTGCGGGTGGCGGGGGGAACCCTAGCTCCTACGAGCAGTACTTC.

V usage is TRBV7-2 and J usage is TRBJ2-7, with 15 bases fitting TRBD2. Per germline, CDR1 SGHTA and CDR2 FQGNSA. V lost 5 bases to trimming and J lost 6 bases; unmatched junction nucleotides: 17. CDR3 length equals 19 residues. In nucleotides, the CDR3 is TGTGCCAGCAGCCCGGGGGGACTAGCGGGGGGACTCCCTTTGGGCGAGCAGTACTTC. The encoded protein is CASSPGGLAGGLPLGEQYF.

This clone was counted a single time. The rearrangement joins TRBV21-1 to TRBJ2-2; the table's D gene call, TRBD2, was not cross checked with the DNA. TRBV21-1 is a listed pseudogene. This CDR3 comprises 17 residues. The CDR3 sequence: CASSKGSGGAHTGELFF. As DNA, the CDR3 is TGTGCCAGCAGCAAAGGGTCGGGCGGGGCGCACACCGGGGAGCTGTTTTTT.

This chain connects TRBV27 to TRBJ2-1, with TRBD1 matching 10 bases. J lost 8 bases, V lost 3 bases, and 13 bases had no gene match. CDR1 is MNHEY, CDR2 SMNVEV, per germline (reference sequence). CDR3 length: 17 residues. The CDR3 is CASSLGFRGQGIYEQFF. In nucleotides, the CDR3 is TGTGCCAGCAGTTTGGGGTTCCGGGGACAGGGGATTTATGAGCAGTTCTTC.

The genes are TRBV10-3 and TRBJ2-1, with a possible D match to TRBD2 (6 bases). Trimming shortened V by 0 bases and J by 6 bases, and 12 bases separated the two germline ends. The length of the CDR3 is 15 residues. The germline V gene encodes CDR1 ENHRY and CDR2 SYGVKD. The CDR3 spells CAISESEGLGNEQFF. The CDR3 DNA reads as TGTGCCATCAGTGAGTCGGAGGGTTTGGGCAATGAGCAGTTCTTC.

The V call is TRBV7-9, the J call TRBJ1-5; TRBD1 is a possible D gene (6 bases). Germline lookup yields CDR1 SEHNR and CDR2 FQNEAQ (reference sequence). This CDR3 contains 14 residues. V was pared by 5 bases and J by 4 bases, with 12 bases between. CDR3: CASSKSTGNQPQHF. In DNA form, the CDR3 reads TGTGCCAGCAGCAAATCGACAGGTAATCAGCCCCAGCATTTT.

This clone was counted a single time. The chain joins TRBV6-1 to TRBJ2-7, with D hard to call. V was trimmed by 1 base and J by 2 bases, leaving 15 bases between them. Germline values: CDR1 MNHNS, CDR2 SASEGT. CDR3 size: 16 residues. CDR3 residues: CASSEDGYRPTYEQYF. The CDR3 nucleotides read TGTGCCAGCAGTGAAGACGGGTATAGGCCCACCTACGAGCAGTACTTC.

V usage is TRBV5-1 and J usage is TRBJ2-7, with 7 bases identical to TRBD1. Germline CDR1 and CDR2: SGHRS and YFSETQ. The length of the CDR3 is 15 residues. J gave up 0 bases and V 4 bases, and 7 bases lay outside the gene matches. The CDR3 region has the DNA TGCGCCAGCAGCAAAGACCGGGACAGCTCCTACGAGCAGTACTTC. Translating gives CASSKDRDSSYEQYF.

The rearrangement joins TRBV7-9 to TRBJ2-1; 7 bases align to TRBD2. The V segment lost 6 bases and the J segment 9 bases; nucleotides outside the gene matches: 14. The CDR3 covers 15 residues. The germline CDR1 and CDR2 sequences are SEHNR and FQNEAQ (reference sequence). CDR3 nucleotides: TGTGCCAGCAGGCCAATAGCGGGCCCGGTGGGTGAGCAGTTCTTC. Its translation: CASRPIAGPVGEQFF.

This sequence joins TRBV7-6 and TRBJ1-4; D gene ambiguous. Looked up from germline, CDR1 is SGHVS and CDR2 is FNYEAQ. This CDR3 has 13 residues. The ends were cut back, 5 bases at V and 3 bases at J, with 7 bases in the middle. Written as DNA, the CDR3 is TGTGCCAGCAGCAGGAGGGCTAATGAAAAACTGTTTTTT. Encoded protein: CASSRRANEKLFF.

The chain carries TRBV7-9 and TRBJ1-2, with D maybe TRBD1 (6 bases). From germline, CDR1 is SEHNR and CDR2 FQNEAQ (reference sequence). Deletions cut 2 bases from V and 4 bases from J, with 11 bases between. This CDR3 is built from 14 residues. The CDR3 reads CASSLQQGSYGYTF. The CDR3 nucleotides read TGTGCCAGCAGCTTACAACAGGGATCCTATGGCTACACCTTC.

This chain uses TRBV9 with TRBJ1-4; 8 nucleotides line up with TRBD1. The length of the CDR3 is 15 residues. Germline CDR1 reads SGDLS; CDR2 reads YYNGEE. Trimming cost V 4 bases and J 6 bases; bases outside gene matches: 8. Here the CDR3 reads CASSPQGALYEKLFF. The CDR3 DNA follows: TGTGCCAGCAGCCCTCAGGGGGCCTTGTATGAAAAACTGTTTTTT.

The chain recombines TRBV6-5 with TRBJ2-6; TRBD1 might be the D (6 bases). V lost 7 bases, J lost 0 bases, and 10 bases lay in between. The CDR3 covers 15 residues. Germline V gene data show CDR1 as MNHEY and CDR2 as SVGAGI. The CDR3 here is CASKLDSSGANVLTF. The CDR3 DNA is TGTGCCAGCAAACTGGACAGCTCTGGGGCCAACGTCCTGACTTTC.

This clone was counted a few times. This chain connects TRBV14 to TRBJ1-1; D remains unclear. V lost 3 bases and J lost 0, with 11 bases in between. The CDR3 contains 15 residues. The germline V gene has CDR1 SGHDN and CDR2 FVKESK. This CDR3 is CASSHTQNMNTEAFF. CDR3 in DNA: TGTGCCAGCAGCCATACGCAGAACATGAACACTGAAGCTTTCTTT.

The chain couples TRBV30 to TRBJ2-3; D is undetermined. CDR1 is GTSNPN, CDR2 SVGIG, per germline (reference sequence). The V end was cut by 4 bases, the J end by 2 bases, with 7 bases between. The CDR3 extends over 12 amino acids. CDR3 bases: TGTGCCTGGACTCCCCTCACAGATACGCAGTATTTT. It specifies CAWTPLTDTQYF.

As DNA, the CDR3 is TGTGCCTGGAGTGTACAGGATAGTTCACCCCTCCACTTT. It encodes CAWSVQDSSPLHF. The gene calls are TRBV30 and TRBJ1-6; tentative D call: TRBD1 (5 bases). Trimming stripped 0 bases from V and 9 bases from J, with 9 bases between. CDR3 length equals 13 residues. Per germline, CDR1 GTSNPN and CDR2 SVGIG (reference sequence).

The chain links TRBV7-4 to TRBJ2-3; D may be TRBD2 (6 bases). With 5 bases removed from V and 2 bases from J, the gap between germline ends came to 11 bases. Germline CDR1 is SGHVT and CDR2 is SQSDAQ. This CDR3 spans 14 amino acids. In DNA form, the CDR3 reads TGTGCCAGCAGCCCCTGGGACTCCACAGATACGCAGTATTTT. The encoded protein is CASSPWDSTDTQYF.

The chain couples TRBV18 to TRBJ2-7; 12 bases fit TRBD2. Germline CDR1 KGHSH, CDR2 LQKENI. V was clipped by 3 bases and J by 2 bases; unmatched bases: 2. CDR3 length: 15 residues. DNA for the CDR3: TGTGCCAGCTCACCTCGACTAGCGGGGGCCTACGAGCAGTACTTC. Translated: CASSPRLAGAYEQYF.

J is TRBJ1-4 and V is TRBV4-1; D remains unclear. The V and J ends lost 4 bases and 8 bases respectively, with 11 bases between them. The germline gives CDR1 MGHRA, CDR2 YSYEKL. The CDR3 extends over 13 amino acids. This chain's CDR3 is CASSLSGREKLFF. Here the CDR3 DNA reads TGCGCCAGCAGCCTCTCTGGCAGAGAAAAACTGTTTTTT.

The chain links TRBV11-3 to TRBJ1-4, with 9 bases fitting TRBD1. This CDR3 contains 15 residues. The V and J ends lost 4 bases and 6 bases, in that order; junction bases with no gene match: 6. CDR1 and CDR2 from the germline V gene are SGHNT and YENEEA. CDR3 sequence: CASSSRQGEDEKLFF. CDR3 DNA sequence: TGTGCCAGCAGCTCGAGACAGGGGGAGGATGAAAAACTGTTTTTT.